This TCR beta chain is drawn from a study of cytomegalovirus exposure and HLA in healthy donors. Study details: Genotyping showed around 81% of 398 donors falling in the Caucasian-associated ancestry cluster.

Comments on this clone: Its matching antigen is unknown.

Germline loops: CDR1 SGHTA, CDR2 FQGNSA. J was trimmed by 5 bases and V by 4 bases; bases with no gene match: 12. This CDR3 comprises 17 residues. General observations from the study: The dataset shows that most TCR sequences were rare, while some public TCRs occurred in many donors. CMV serostatus was the sole immune exposure information available.

Healthy donors of bone marrow made up the group. The study ran its PCR with 60 Vbeta and 13 Jbeta primers. TCRdb keeps only in-frame clones here, not all; method: immunoSEQ multiplex PCR. The sample includes approximately 44,000 clones, approximately 75% of them seen just once. The TCR originated in a man aged 30-40 years in good health and CMV-seronegative. The specimen was PBMCs. This chain joins TRBV7-2 and TRBJ2-1; 9 nucleotides line up with TRBD2. In DNA form, the CDR3 reads TGTGCCAGCAGCTCAGGAGGCGGGAGGGTGGGGCACAATGAGCAGTTCTTC. Translation gives CASSSGGGRVGHNEQFF.